Listed below are T cell receptor beta chains from one sample, sequenced in a study of cytomegalovirus exposure and HLA in healthy donors. Sequencing was performed with immunoSEQ multiplex PCR; in TCRdb, only in-frame clones are kept and a portion is missing. The table records about 140,000 clones, over 60% of them present only once. Sequenced material: PBMCs. Every receptor here comes from a woman between 55 and 75 years old in good health and CMV-seronegative. CDR3s include the opening cysteine and the closing phenylalanine or tryptophan. The D gene is left open where the match is weak. Expanded clones get a size class; other rows say once, few or many, or leave the size out.

D gene,V gene,clone size,J gene,CDR3 DNA,CDR3 protein
TRBD2,TRBV5-1,NA,TRBJ2-1,TGCGCCAGCAGTCTGACTAGCGGGAGGCCCCTCGCCAATGAGCAGTTCTTC,CASSLTSGRPLANEQFF
TRBD1,TRBV4-3,NA,TRBJ1-2,TGCGCCAGCAGCCAAGGGGCAGGGGGCCCTTATGGCTACACCTTC,CASSQGAGGPYGYTF
NA,TRBV7-2,NA,TRBJ1-2,TGTGCCAGCAGCTTAGTAGGGGAGGGAGGCTACACCTTC,CASSLVGEGGYTF
NA,TRBV5-5,once,TRBJ2-2,TGTGCCAGCATCCTCGACTGGAGGATCGGGCAGCTGTTTTTT,CASILDWRIGQLFF
NA,TRBV19,NA,TRBJ1-4,TGTGCCAGTAGTATCGTTGTCGAGACAGTTAATGAAAAACTGTTTTTT,CASSIVVETVNEKLFF
TRBD2,TRBV27,few,TRBJ2-1,TGTGCCAGCAGTTTATTGGGACTAGCCGACAAGAATGAGCAGTTCTTC,CASSLLGLADKNEQFF
NA,TRBV19,NA,TRBJ2-4,TGTGCCAGTAGTCTCATCCGGGGGTACAAAAACATTCAGTACTTC,CASSLIRGYKNIQYF
TRBD1,TRBV6-5,NA,TRBJ2-5,TGTGCCAGCGCCCGCGGACAGGGTGTCGAGACCCAGTACTTC,CASARGQGVETQYF
TRBD2,TRBV7-7,NA,TRBJ2-5,TGTGCCAGCAGCCTGGGACTAGCGGACCGTGGGGAGACCCAGTACTTC,CASSLGLADRGETQYF
TRBD2,TRBV7-9,NA,TRBJ2-7,TGTGCCAGCAGCTTTAGCGGGGGGGCCGACGAGCAGTACTTC,CASSFSGGADEQYF
TRBD1,TRBV10-3,NA,TRBJ1-5,TGTGCCATCAGTGACCCGGGACAGGGGGCGGAACAGCCCCAGCATTTT,CAISDPGQGAEQPQHF
NA,TRBV21-1,few,TRBJ2-1,TGTGCCAGCAACTCGGTAGAAATATACAATGAGCAGTTCTTC,CASNSVEIYNEQFF
NA,TRBV19,NA,TRBJ2-5,TGTGCCAGTAGTATCGGGGGGCAGCAGTACTTC,CASSIGGQQYF
NA,TRBV5-1,few,TRBJ2-2,TGCGCCAGTTCGTCGGTGGGGGGACCGCTAAACACCGGGGAGCTGTTTTTT,CASSSVGGPLNTGELFF
NA,TRBV5-1,NA,TRBJ1-4,TGCGCCAGCAGCCTTGCAACTAATGAAAAACTGTTTTTT,CASSLATNEKLFF
TRBD2,TRBV11-2,NA,TRBJ2-3,TGTGCCAGCATCTTCGGGGGGAGGGGAGATACGCAGTATTTT,CASIFGGRGDTQYF
NA,TRBV9,NA,TRBJ2-7,TGTGCCAGCAGCGTAGTCACCTACGAGCAGTACTTC,CASSVVTYEQYF
NA,TRBV19,few,TRBJ1-3,TGTGCCAGTAGTACCTTAGGGGTAGATGGAAACACCATATATTTT,CASSTLGVDGNTIYF
TRBD1,TRBV28,NA,TRBJ2-1,TGTGCCAGCATTAGGACAGGTGAAGCCTACAATGAGCAGTTCTTC,CASIRTGEAYNEQFF
TRBD1,TRBV25-1,NA,TRBJ2-1,TGTGCCAGCAGTCCACAGGGGGAAGGAGGTGAGCAGTTCTTC,CASSPQGEGGEQFF